This T cell receptor (beta chain) is drawn from a study of blood T cell repertoires in COVID-19. Overall study: There were acute and convalescent COVID-19 samples, and they came from the United States, Italy and Spain. The cDNA or gDNA used as material had been derived from T cells, B-cell-depleted T cells, or PBMCs.

Data came from immunoSEQ multiplex PCR; TCRdb stores just in-frame clones and leaves some out. The data contain about 300,000 clones, 85% to 90% of them singletons. From germline, CDR1 is KGHSH and CDR2 LQKENI. V lost 3 bases, J lost 5 bases, and 9 bases stayed unmatched. The CDR3 has 15 amino acids. This chain connects TRBV18 to TRBJ2-5, with 7 bases lining up with TRBD1. Sequenced material: peripheral blood. The sequence was collected from a woman aged 50 to 60 with COVID-19, enrolled during active disease. CDR3: CASSPVMTGRETQYF. CDR3 DNA sequence: TGTGCCAGCTCACCGGTAATGACAGGGCGGGAGACCCAGTACTTC.